The 19 T cell receptor beta chains reported below all come from one sample, sequenced in a study of cytomegalovirus exposure and HLA in healthy donors. A multiplex PCR was run with 60 Vbeta primers and 13 Jbeta primers. The method was immunoSEQ multiplex PCR; TCRdb's version includes in-frame clones alone and lacks a portion of them. Of about 180,000 clones in the sample, roughly 77% were seen once. The sample consisted of PBMCs. These receptors came from a woman in her 30s in good health and CMV-seronegative.

There are a few counts of this clone. The V and J genes are TRBV28 and TRBJ1-2, with 9 bases lining up with TRBD1. CDR3 length equals 15 residues. In germline, CDR1 is MDHEN, CDR2 SYDVKM. With 5 bases clipped from V and 3 bases from J, the junction kept 7 bases outside the gene matches. The CDR3 nucleotides read TGTGCCAGCAGTATAGGACAGGGGATTGACTATGGCTACACCTTC. Amino acid sequence: CASSIGQGIDYGYTF.

This clone was seen more than once but under ten times. The V call is TRBV19, the J call TRBJ1-5, with TRBD1 as a possible D gene (5 bases). CDR1 and CDR2 from the germline V gene are LNHDA and SQIVND (reference sequence). This CDR3 is built from 15 residues. V lost 3 bases and J lost 1, with 10 bases in between. Here the CDR3 DNA reads TGTGCCAGTAGTATTCAGGGACTGAGCAATCAGCCCCAGCATTTT. It is translated as CASSIQGLSNQPQHF.

The chain joins TRBV19 to TRBJ2-1; 8 bases match TRBD2. Germline V gene data show CDR1 as LNHDA and CDR2 as SQIVND (reference sequence). V was pared by 4 bases and J by 8 bases, with 7 bases of the junction left unmatched. The CDR3 has 14 amino acids. The CDR3 DNA reads TGTGCCAGTAGTAAGGGCGGGGGGTTCGATGAGCAGTTCTTC. It yields the protein CASSKGGGFDEQFF.

This rearrangement joins TRBV19 to TRBJ1-4, with D maybe TRBD1 (6 bases). Germline CDR1 is LNHDA and CDR2 is SQIVND (reference sequence). The CDR3 contains 15 residues. Trimming removed 3 bases at V and 10 bases at J, with 18 bases between. The CDR3 is CASSISLGGGGKLFF. The CDR3 region has the DNA TGTGCCAGTAGTATTAGCCTCGGGGGGGGCGGAAAACTGTTTTTT.

The chain uses TRBV4-1 and TRBJ2-4; D is perhaps TRBD1 (6 bases). V was trimmed by 0 bases and J by 0 bases, leaving 12 bases between them. Germline V gene data show CDR1 as MGHRA and CDR2 as YSYEKL. The CDR3 extends over 17 amino acids. The CDR3 region is CASSQEGQGLAKNIQYF. CDR3 coding DNA: TGCGCCAGCAGCCAAGAGGGACAAGGACTAGCCAAAAACATTCAGTACTTC.

V is TRBV20-1 and J is TRBJ2-5; no clear D gene. CDR1 and CDR2 (germline): DFQATT, SNEGSKA (reference sequence). V was trimmed by 0 bases and J by 4 bases, leaving 3 bases between them. The CDR3 is 11 amino acids. The CDR3 DNA sequence: TGCAGTGCTAGAGATAGAGAGACCCAGTACTTC. It specifies CSARDRETQYF.

The rearrangement joins TRBV5-8 to TRBJ2-1; TRBD1 might be the D (5 bases). With 2 bases removed from V and 1 base from J, the gap between germline ends came to 10 bases. Germline V lookup: CDR1 SGHTS, CDR2 YDEGEE. The CDR3 consists of 15 residues. The CDR3 DNA follows: TGTGCCAGCAGCTTAAGGGGAAAATCCTACAATGAGCAGTTCTTC. Residues: CASSLRGKSYNEQFF.

The chain joins TRBV2 to TRBJ1-2, with unresolved D. V was pared by 5 bases and J by 2 bases, with 12 bases between. This CDR3 comprises 14 residues. CDR1 and CDR2 (germline): SNHLY, FYNNEI. This CDR3 is CASSRESGNYGYTF. DNA of the CDR3: TGTGCCAGCAGTCGAGAGTCAGGAAACTATGGCTACACCTTC.

The chain uses TRBV7-9 and TRBJ2-5, with TRBD1 identical over 7 bases. This CDR3 is built from 15 residues. Trimming took 1 base from V and 4 from J; bases not matched to a gene: 6. Germline V gene sequence: CDR1 SEHNR, CDR2 FQNEAQ (reference sequence). The CDR3, as DNA: TGTGCCAGCAGCTTAGGGACAGGAGGTAGAGAGACCCAGTACTTC. Encoded protein: CASSLGTGGRETQYF.

The DNA for the CDR3 is TGTGCCAGCAGCCCCGGGACAGGGGGGAATGAGCAGTACTTC. The encoded protein is CASSPGTGGNEQYF. The genes are TRBV5-4 and TRBJ2-7; 11 bases are shared with TRBD1. The CDR3 is 14 amino acids. Germline V gives CDR1 SGHNT, CDR2 YYREEE (reference sequence). V gave up 4 bases and J gave up 7 bases; unmatched junction bases: 7.

This clone was detected only once. The chain recombines TRBV10-1 with TRBJ2-1, with a tentative D call TRBD1 (6 bases). The V and J ends lost 3 bases and 7 bases respectively, with 7 bases between them. CDR1 and CDR2 from the germline V gene are WNHNN and SYGVQD (reference sequence). The CDR3 has 12 residues. The CDR3 DNA reads TGCGCCAGCAGTGAACAGGGTAATGAGCAGTTCTTC. Residues: CASSEQGNEQFF.

CDR3 nucleotide sequence: TGTGCCAGCAGCCCCGGACAGGGGAACACTGAAGCTTTCTTT. Translation: CASSPGQGNTEAFF. The chain links TRBV7-3 to TRBJ1-1; 8 bases align to TRBD1. Germline V CDR1 and CDR2: SGHTA, FQGTGA. V was clipped by 5 bases and J by 1 base; unmatched bases: 3. This CDR3 has 14 amino acids.

The V call is TRBV6-1, the J call TRBJ2-7; 8 bases are shared with TRBD1. V was clipped by 3 bases and J by 4 bases; unmatched bases: 8. CDR1 and CDR2 (germline): MNHNS, SASEGT. The length of the CDR3 is 15 residues. CDR3 protein: CASSDFRTGLYEQYF. CDR3 nucleotides: TGTGCCAGCAGTGATTTCCGGACAGGGCTTTACGAGCAGTACTTC.

The chain carries TRBV6-5 and TRBJ2-7; D ambiguous. The CDR3 extends over 16 amino acids. The germline gives CDR1 MNHEY, CDR2 SVGAGI. Trimming took 2 bases from V and 0 from J, leaving 14 bases between them. CDR3 coding DNA: TGTGCCAGCAGTTACGCCGGTTCGGGTTTCTCCTACGAGCAGTACTTC. Translating gives CASSYAGSGFSYEQYF.

The chain couples TRBV5-6 to TRBJ2-1, with D uncertain. The CDR3 covers 13 residues. Trimming shortened V by 3 bases and J by 5 bases, and 9 bases separated the two germline ends. CDR1 is SGHDT, CDR2 YYEEEE, per germline. The CDR3 loop reads CASSSTGNNEQFF. The CDR3 nucleotides read TGTGCCAGCAGCTCGACGGGTAACAATGAGCAGTTCTTC.

V is TRBV27 and J is TRBJ2-7; 11 bases are shared with TRBD1. This CDR3 has 14 amino acids. Unmatched junction bases numbered 7, after V lost 5 bases and J lost 7 bases. Germline V gives CDR1 MNHEY, CDR2 SMNVEV (reference sequence). In nucleotides, the CDR3 is TGTGCCAGCAGTGCTGGGACAGGGGGTAGGGAGCAGTACTTC. Translated, it gives CASSAGTGGREQYF.

This chain uses TRBV29-1 with TRBJ2-1, with 7 bases fitting TRBD1. The CDR3 contains 14 residues. Trimming at V came to 5 bases and at J to 1 base, leaving 5 bases not matched to a gene. Germline V gene data show CDR1 as SQVTM and CDR2 as ANQGSEA. CDR3 in amino acids: CSVRPGGSYNEQFF. Written as DNA, the CDR3 is TGCAGCGTTCGCCCAGGGGGTTCCTACAATGAGCAGTTCTTC.

For this clone: Different DNA sequences within this sample yield the same CDR3. J is TRBJ2-3 and V is TRBV9; a possible D gene is TRBD1 (5 bases). The CDR3 loop spans 15 amino acids. V dropped 0 bases and J dropped 0 bases, with 8 bases sitting between them. CDR1 SGDLS and CDR2 YYNGEE come from the germline V gene. Here the CDR3 reads CASSVGPGSTDTQYF. The CDR3 DNA is TGTGCCAGCAGCGTAGGGCCAGGGAGCACAGATACGCAGTATTTT. Combining the CDR3 with reference TRBV9 and TRBJ2-3 gives the whole variable domain DSGVTQTPKHLITATGQRVTLRCSPRSGDLSVYWYQQSLDQGLQFLIQYYNGEERAKGNILERFSAQQFPDLHSELNLSSLELGDSALYFCASSVGPGSTDTQYFGPGTRLTVL.

The CDR3 DNA follows: TGTGCCAGCAGCCCCGTGACGGGGGGTTACGAGCAGTACTTC. Amino acid sequence: CASSPVTGGYEQYF. The chain employs TRBV9 and TRBJ2-7; 7 positions agree with TRBD2. V lost 4 bases to trimming and J lost 4 bases; unmatched junction nucleotides: 8. The germline V gene has CDR1 SGDLS and CDR2 YYNGEE. The CDR3 spans 14 residues.